A single TCR beta chain is shown here with its context. Its antigen is not identified. The entry originates in a study of Ad26.COV2.S vaccination and SARS-CoV-2 variants. Study at large: Donor participated within the Ad26.COV2.S arm of the COV1001 trial.

As for treatment: roughly 18 received Ad26.COV2.S at low or high dose, single or two shots; roughly 5 received placebo; per-sample allocation not given. All samples were drawn on day 63, counting from the first vaccine or placebo injection. Based in Boston, the donor was an adult of 18-55 years. TCRdb's table, derived via immunoSEQ multiplex PCR, lists solely in-frame clones and lacks some. Of around 340,000 clones listed, approximately 86% are singletons. Study results and caveats: Marked by substantial breadth, spike-specific CD8+ and CD4+ T cell responses were reportedly seen after vaccination. There was a possibility that the TCR breadth and depth analyses underestimated total T cell responses.

Trimming cost V 4 bases and J 2 bases, with 9 bases left between them. Germline assignment: CDR1 MDHEN and CDR2 SYDVKM. CDR3 length: 14 amino acids. The chain recombines TRBV28 with TRBJ1-5; D possibly corresponds to TRBD1 (6 bases). This material consisted of peripheral blood, taken in a trial of Ad26.COV2.S vaccine versus placebo. The TCR was taken from a person between 18 and 65 years old who received the Ad26.COV2.S COVID-19 vaccine or a placebo. The CDR3 loop is CASSSRQGNQPQHF. CDR3 sequence (DNA): TGTGCCAGCAGTTCCCGACAGGGCAATCAGCCCCAGCATTTT.